Below, 21 T cell receptor beta chains from the same sample are listed, as sequenced in a study of identical twins. Each CDR3 protein is one row after TCRdb ran MiXCR on the 5' RACE reads. The sample lists roughly 290,000 distinct CDR3 sequences; more than 6.5% were seen once. This same sample was also part of a study on yellow fever vaccine responses in identical twins.

Input material: memory (CD45RO+) T cells sorted from blood. The source is a woman under 30 in good health.

This clonotype was detected only a few times. V and J are TRBV20-1 and TRBJ2-3, with unresolved D. Deletions cut 0 bases from V and 7 bases from J, with 8 bases between. Germline V CDR1 and CDR2: DFQATT, SNEGSKA (reference sequence). The CDR3 is 12 amino acids. The CDR3 nucleotides are TGCAGTGCTAGAGAAGTTTGGTATACGCAGTATTTT. As protein: CSAREVWYTQYF.

A few counts support this clonotype. The chain is built from TRBV12-3 or TRBV12-4 and TRBJ2-1; 15 positions match TRBD2. Unmatched junction bases numbered 5, after V lost 3 bases and J lost 2 bases. The CDR3 is made up of 18 amino acids. This CDR3 is CASSFRGLAGGTYNEQFF. As DNA, the CDR3 is TGTGCCAGCAGTTTCCGGGGACTAGCGGGAGGTACCTACAATGAGCAGTTCTTC.

This clonotype was found many times. The CDR3, as DNA: TGCAGTGCTAGGGTCCCCCGCGGGCCCAATCAGCCCCAGCATTTT. Encoded protein: CSARVPRGPNQPQHF. This chain links TRBV20-1 with TRBJ1-5; the D is unclear. Trimming took off 3 bases at V and 3 bases at J, with 15 bases between the two ends. Germline V gene lookup returns CDR1 DFQATT and CDR2 SNEGSKA (reference sequence). The CDR3 extends over 15 amino acids.

In the case of this clonotype: Sequence at one end of the junction differs from germline and may be a read error. The rearrangement uses TRBV3-1 and TRBJ2-1; 13 bases agree with TRBD2. The CDR3 totals 18 residues. Germline CDR1 and CDR2: LGHDT and YNNKEL (reference sequence). In DNA form, the CDR3 reads TGTACCAGCAGTTCCCGGACTAGCGGGGGCCACTGGGTACATGAGCAGTTCTTC. It translates to CTSSSRTSGGHWVHEQFF.

This clonotype was counted a few times. The chain is built from TRBV20-1 and TRBJ1-2; D remains ambiguous. Trimming stripped 3 bases from V and 2 bases from J, with 13 bases between. The CDR3 has 14 amino acids. Germline V lookup: CDR1 DFQATT, CDR2 SNEGSKA (reference sequence). The DNA for the CDR3 is TGCAGTGCTAGTCAGGTTGTGGTGAACTATGGCTACACCTTC. It specifies CSASQVVVNYGYTF.

The V gene is TRBV7-7, the J gene TRBJ2-5, with D possibly being TRBD1 or TRBD2 (6 bases each). The CDR3 covers 15 residues. The germline V gene has CDR1 SSHAT and CDR2 FNYEAQ (reference sequence). Trimming took 1 base from V and 5 from J, leaving 14 bases between them. The CDR3 DNA sequence: TGTGCCAGCAGCTTAGAAAGGGGGGCATATGAGACCCAGTACTTC. Translated, it gives CASSLERGAYETQYF.

The J gene is TRBJ2-1, the V gene TRBV2; 12 bases line up with TRBD2. There are 16 residues in the CDR3. V trimming: 4 bases; J trimming: 7 bases; junction bases outside the gene matches: 8. Germline CDR1 is SNHLY and CDR2 is FYNNEI. This chain's CDR3 is CASSGDLAGGQNEQFF. DNA of the CDR3: TGTGCCAGCAGTGGTGACCTAGCGGGGGGGCAAAATGAGCAGTTCTTC.

This clonotype was observed many times. V is TRBV20-1 and J is TRBJ2-2; 8 positions agree with TRBD1. V gave up 2 bases and J gave up 9 bases; unmatched junction bases: 8. Per the germline V gene, CDR1 is DFQATT and CDR2 is SNEGSKA (reference sequence). The CDR3 is made up of 14 amino acids. This CDR3 reads CSARLGQVSRELFF. For the CDR3, the DNA is TGCAGTGCTAGATTGGGACAGGTGTCCCGGGAGCTGTTTTTT.

The genes are TRBV9 and TRBJ2-1, with TRBD2 matching over 7 bases. Trimming took 2 bases from V and 8 from J; bases not matched to a gene: 4. The germline CDR1 and CDR2 sequences are SGDLS and YYNGEE. The CDR3 is 13 amino acids. The chain's CDR3 is CASSVSGKDEQFF. The CDR3, as DNA: TGTGCCAGCAGCGTCAGCGGGAAAGATGAGCAGTTCTTC.

The V and J genes are TRBV6-4 and TRBJ2-3; 7 nucleotides match TRBD2. With 4 bases clipped from V and 5 bases from J, the junction kept 6 bases outside the gene matches. The germline CDR1 and CDR2 sequences are MRHNA and SNTAGT. The CDR3 covers 14 residues. This CDR3 is CASSAGGRGDTQYF. As DNA, the CDR3 is TGTGCCAGCAGTGCGGGGGGACGGGGAGATACGCAGTATTTT.

The chain recombines TRBV5-6 with TRBJ2-1; possible D gene TRBD1, 6 bases. Germline values: CDR1 SGHDT, CDR2 YYEEEE. This CDR3 comprises 14 residues. V lost 4 bases and J lost 7, with 15 bases in between. Written as DNA, the CDR3 is TGTGCCAGCAGCCCGATAGGGGGTCCGAATGAGCAGTTCTTC. The encoded protein is CASSPIGGPNEQFF.

The table lists this clonotype with many counts. The chain uses TRBV5-6 and TRBJ2-7; D not resolved. CDR3 size: 13 residues. The germline V gene encodes CDR1 SGHDT and CDR2 YYEEEE. Trimming shortened V by 4 bases and J by 3 bases, and 11 bases separated the two germline ends. The CDR3 DNA reads as TGTGCCAGCAGCCTAGACACCAACTACGAGCAGTACGTC. Protein: CASSLDTNYEQYV.

This clonotype was seen only a few times. The rearrangement links TRBV2 to TRBJ2-2; no clear D gene. In germline, CDR1 is SNHLY, CDR2 FYNNEI. V shed 1 base and J shed 1 base, with 7 bases lying between them. This CDR3 is built from 15 residues. The CDR3 is CASSEEGRNTGELFF. In nucleotides, the CDR3 is TGTGCCAGCAGTGAAGAGGGTCGGAACACCGGGGAGCTGTTTTTT.

This clonotype was observed many times. The CDR3 nucleotides read TGTGCCAGCAGTTTAGGGGTAACTTATAATTCACCCCTCCACTTT. Translating gives CASSLGVTYNSPLHF. This chain uses TRBV12-3 or TRBV12-4 with TRBJ1-6; D is unresolved. V was pared by 1 base and J by 4 bases, with 8 bases between. The CDR3 has 15 amino acids.

This clonotype has only a few counts. V usage is TRBV13 and J usage is TRBJ1-2; weak D call: TRBD1 (5 bases). The germline V gene has CDR1 PRHDT and CDR2 FYEKMQ (reference sequence). The CDR3 sequence is 14 residues long. V lost 3 bases and J lost 3, with 11 bases in between. CDR3 loop: CASSLSGRYYGYTF. For the CDR3, the DNA is TGTGCCAGCAGCTTGTCAGGGAGGTACTATGGCTACACCTTC.

This clonotype has more than one count but fewer than ten. The V call is TRBV19, the J call TRBJ1-2, with a tentative D call TRBD1 (5 bases). V was trimmed by 5 bases and J by 8 bases, leaving 9 bases between them. The germline V gene has CDR1 LNHDA and CDR2 SQIVND (reference sequence). The CDR3 runs to 11 residues. The CDR3 loop reads CASSAWTGYTF. The DNA for the CDR3 is TGTGCCAGTAGTGCATGGACAGGCTACACCTTC. Based on the CDR3 plus reference TRBV19 and TRBJ1-2, the full variable domain is DGGITQSPKYLFRKEGQNVTLSCEQNLNHDAMYWYRQDPGQGLRLIYYSQIVNDFQKGDIAEGYSVSREKKESFPLTVTSAQKNPTAFYLCASSAWTGYTFGSGTRLTVV.

This clonotype was recorded at least ten times. The chain couples TRBV12-3 or TRBV12-4 to TRBJ1-5; no reliable D call. Trimming shortened V by 5 bases and J by 6 bases, and 11 bases separated the two germline ends. CDR3 length equals 13 residues. CDR3 in DNA: TGTGCCAGCAGTCCGACTCAAAGTCAGCCCCAGCATTTT. Its translation: CASSPTQSQPQHF.

Ten or more counts support this clonotype. The chain couples TRBV3-1 to TRBJ2-7, with D unresolved. The germline V gene encodes CDR1 LGHDT and CDR2 YNNKEL (reference sequence). The CDR3 covers 13 residues. V shed 1 base and J shed 4 bases, with 8 bases lying between them. Written as DNA, the CDR3 is TGTGCCAGCAGCCAAGTTCCTCAGTACGAGCAGTACTTC. Translating gives CASSQVPQYEQYF.

The CDR3 DNA is TGCGCCAGCAGCTTGGACGGGGAATCTGGGGCCAACGTCCTGACTTTC. This sequence encodes CASSLDGESGANVLTF. J is TRBJ2-6 and V is TRBV5-1; maybe TRBD2 (5 bases). Trimming left V 0 bases short and J 1 base short, with 8 bases between. The CDR3 sequence is 16 residues long. The germline V gene has CDR1 SGHRS and CDR2 YFSETQ. The variable domain in full, completed from reference TRBV5-1 and TRBJ2-6, reads KAGVTQTPRYLIKTRGQQVTLSCSPISGHRSVSWYQQTPGQGLQFLFEYFSETQRNKGNFPGRFSGRQFSNSRSEMNVSTLELGDSALYLCASSLDGESGANVLTFGAGSRLTVL.

This clonotype has only a few counts. The CDR3 DNA reads TGTGCCAGCAGCTTGGGGCGGCTTGACTATGGCTACACCTTC. Amino acid sequence: CASSLGRLDYGYTF. This sequence joins TRBV5-6 and TRBJ1-2; D unclear. The CDR3 is made up of 14 amino acids. V was trimmed by 0 bases and J by 3 bases, leaving 9 bases between them. In germline, CDR1 is SGHDT, CDR2 YYEEEE.

This clonotype was found many times. The chain employs TRBV12-3 or TRBV12-4 and TRBJ1-5; the D gene is possibly TRBD1 (5 bases). The CDR3 totals 13 residues. V was shortened by 6 bases and J by 6 bases, with 12 bases between the two germline ends. The chain's CDR3 is CASSPGRGQPQHF. The CDR3 nucleotides are TGTGCCAGCAGCCCAGGTAGGGGTCAGCCCCAGCATTTT.